This TCR beta chain originates from a study of cytomegalovirus exposure and HLA in healthy donors. Overall study context: Out of about 410 genotyped donors, 81% belonged to the Caucasian-associated ancestry cluster. Study-level points and caveats: Roughly uniform depth of sequencing across donors was assumed in presence/absence analyses. In a later analysis, V- and J-gene trimming of beta chains associated with a DCLRE1C missense variant, replicated independently.

With 60 Vbeta and 13 Jbeta primers, the PCR was carried out. The protocol was immunoSEQ multiplex PCR, while the TCRdb copy is restricted to in-frame clones and leaves out a portion. The table records roughly 150,000 clones, about 80% of them present only once. With respect to this clone: What it binds is unknown. Other DNA sequences of this sample code for an identical CDR3.

Deletions cut 0 bases from V and 0 bases from J, with 7 bases between. CDR1 and CDR2 (germline): SGHRS, YFSETQ. The CDR3 runs to 14 residues. Each donor's status was that of a healthy bone marrow donor. The chain links TRBV5-1 to TRBJ2-7; no clear D gene. This TCR was sampled from a man aged 30 to 39 in good health and CMV-seronegative. The sequenced sample consisted of PBMCs. The CDR3 sequence: CASSLGGSSYEQYF. The CDR3 region has the DNA TGCGCCAGCAGCTTGGGCGGTAGCTCCTACGAGCAGTACTTC.